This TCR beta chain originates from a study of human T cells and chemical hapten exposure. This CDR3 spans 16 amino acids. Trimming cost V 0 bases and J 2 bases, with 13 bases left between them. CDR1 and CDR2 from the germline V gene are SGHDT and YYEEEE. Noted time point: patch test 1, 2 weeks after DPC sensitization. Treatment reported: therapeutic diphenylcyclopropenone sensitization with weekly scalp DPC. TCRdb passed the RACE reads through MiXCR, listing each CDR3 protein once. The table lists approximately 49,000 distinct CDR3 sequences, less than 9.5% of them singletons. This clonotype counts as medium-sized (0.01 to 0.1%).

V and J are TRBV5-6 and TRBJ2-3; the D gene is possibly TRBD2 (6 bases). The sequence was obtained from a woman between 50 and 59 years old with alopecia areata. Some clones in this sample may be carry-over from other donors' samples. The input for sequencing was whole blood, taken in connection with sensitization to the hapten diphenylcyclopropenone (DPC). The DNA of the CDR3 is TGTGCCAGCAGCTTGGAGATTAGCGGCCTCACAGATACGCAGTATTTT. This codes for CASSLEISGLTDTQYF.